This T cell receptor beta chain was sequenced during a study of CD8+CD57+ T cells in acquired aplastic anemia (dated by TCRdb to between 2018 and 2020). Context from the whole study: Extracted DNA from sorted CD4+ and CD8+ cells averaged around 3.3 ug, ranging from 0.2 to 27.4 ug. For healthy donor samples, the average read count was about 10 million for CD4+ cells and 11 million to 14 million for CD8+ cells. Overall results and qualifications from the work: CD8+ Simpson's diversity did not differ significantly between patients and healthy controls (P=0.060). Roughly 30 CD8+ CDR3 sequences were found to be shared between patients and controls, but these sequences appeared to be highly expressed in patients and within the immunodominant clones of the patients.

Genomic DNA served as template for TCR beta VDJ combination and CDR3 sequence profiling. An Illumina HiSeq 2000 was the platform used for TCR repertoire sequencing. Per the source publication's procedure: Repertoire assessment relied on Simpson's diversity index, CDR3 size and DJ length profiles, and TRBV/TRBJ rearrangement plots. The most abundant DNA sequence in the deep sequencing data was taken as the immunodominant clone. CDR3 amino acid sequences were screened for sharing across subjects and compared with published repertoires and the VDJdb database. The public reads were run again by TCRdb, first through fastp at Q25 and then through MiXCR, and only productive beta chains were kept. Entries that share a CDR3 protein sequence are merged under the most common genes and DNA. In this record, the V and J calls reflect TCRdb's handling and not the investigators' own analysis. The sample table shows roughly 38,000 distinct CDR3 sequences, and 76% are seen once. Over 20% of the sample is held by the ten biggest clonotypes.

On this clonotype itself: There is no known antigen for this receptor. It has no much larger one-base neighbor in the sample; base qualities were not kept.

TCR repertoires of sorted CD4+ and CD8+ blood T cells from severe aplastic anemia patients and healthy subjects were deep-sequenced in the study. Ficoll-Paque density gradient centrifugation was used to isolate peripheral blood mononuclear cells. Before DNA was extracted, CD4+ and CD8+ T cells were sorted using either FACS or magnetic beads. Ends trimmed: V by 6 bases, J by 2 bases; bases unmatched to a gene: 14. The germline V gene (reference sequence) yields DFQATT for CDR1 and SNEGSKA for CDR2. The CDR3 measures 16 amino acids from cysteine to phenylalanine. Only the CDR3 part of the read is kept: 48 bases, read in frame from the first base.

The receptor's source is a human donor in good health, serving as a control. The sample was sorted CD4+, CD8+, or CD8+CD57+ T cells (not recorded which) from PBMCs. The sequence links TRBV20-1 to TRBJ2-7; 9 of the junction bases match TRBD2. Here the CDR3 is given as CSARSLREGRTYEQYF. The nucleotide sequence reads as follows: TGCAGTGCCCGTAGTTTGCGGGAGGGCCGGACCTACGAGCAGTACTTC.